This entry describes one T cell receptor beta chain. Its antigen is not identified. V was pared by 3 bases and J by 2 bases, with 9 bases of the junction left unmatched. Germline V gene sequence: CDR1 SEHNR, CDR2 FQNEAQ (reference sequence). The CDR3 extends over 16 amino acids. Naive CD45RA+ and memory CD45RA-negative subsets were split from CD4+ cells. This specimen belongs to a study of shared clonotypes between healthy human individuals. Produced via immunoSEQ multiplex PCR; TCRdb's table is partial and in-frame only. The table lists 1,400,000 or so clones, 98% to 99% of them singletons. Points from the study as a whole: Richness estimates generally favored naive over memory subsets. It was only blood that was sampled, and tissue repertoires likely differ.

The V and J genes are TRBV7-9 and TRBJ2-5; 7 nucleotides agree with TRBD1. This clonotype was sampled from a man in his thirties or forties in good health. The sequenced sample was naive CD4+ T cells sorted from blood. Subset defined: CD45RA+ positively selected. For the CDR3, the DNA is TGTGCCAGCAGCTTCTCAGGGGGTCGAGGGCAAGAGACCCAGTACTTC. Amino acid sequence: CASSFSGGRGQETQYF.